One and the same sample provided the 21 T cell receptor beta chains below, sequenced in a study of T cells in Graves' hyperthyroidism and ophthalmopathy. Researchers amplified the TCR beta CDR3 regions from RNA transcripts. During a first-round RT-PCR of the TCR CDR3, the HTBI primer set was used. Each CDR3 protein is one row after TCRdb ran MiXCR on the multiplex PCR reads. Of some 800,000 distinct CDR3 sequences in the sample, 38% were seen once. Sequencing was carried out using blood. These receptors came from a man aged 18 to 35 with Graves' hyperthyroidism.

The chain recombines TRBV4-2 with TRBJ2-7; 11 nucleotides line up with TRBD1. Germline trimming cut 2 bases from V and 2 bases from J; bases unmatched to any gene: 8. CDR1 is LGHNA, CDR2 YNFKEQ, per germline. This CDR3 spans 17 amino acids. The DNA for the CDR3 is TGTGCCAGCAGCCAACCGGGGGGGACAGGGGGGACCTACGAGCAGTACTTC. As protein: CASSQPGGTGGTYEQYF.

This chain joins TRBV20-1 and TRBJ1-1, with D perhaps TRBD1 (5 bases). Germline CDR1 is DFQATT and CDR2 is SNEGSKA (reference sequence). The CDR3 is made up of 14 amino acids. Trimming removed 6 bases at V and 4 bases at J, with 18 bases between. The CDR3, as DNA: TGCAGTGCCTGGAATCCTCGCGGGGGCACTGAAGCTTTCTTT. Protein sequence: CSAWNPRGGTEAFF.

This clonotype was observed a few times. Possible read error: a much larger clone is one base away. The CDR3 here is CSVQDGTYEQYF. CDR3 in DNA: TGCAGCGTCCAGGACGGGACCTACGAGCAGTACTTC. The chain joins TRBV29-1 to TRBJ2-7, with D possibly TRBD2 on 5 matching bases. This CDR3 contains 12 residues. CDR1 and CDR2 (germline): SQVTM, ANQGSEA. V was trimmed by 6 bases and J by 2 bases, leaving 11 bases between them.

This clonotype was seen a handful of times. J is TRBJ1-2 and V is TRBV2; TRBD1 might be the D (5 bases). CDR3 length equals 13 residues. Per the germline V gene, CDR1 is SNHLY and CDR2 is FYNNEI. V dropped 8 bases and J dropped 6 bases, with 16 bases sitting between them. DNA of the CDR3: TGTGCCAGCCAAGAAAAGCGGGGGGATGGCTACACCTTC. Protein: CASQEKRGDGYTF.

This chain joins TRBV5-1 and TRBJ1-2, with 8 positions matching TRBD1. The CDR3 runs to 15 residues. With V trimmed by 4 bases and J by 5 bases, 10 bases remained unmatched. CDR1 is SGHRS and CDR2 is YFSETQ in the germline V gene. CDR3 residues: CASSVEPGQVYGYTF. In nucleotides, the CDR3 is TGCGCCAGCAGCGTGGAGCCGGGACAGGTATATGGCTACACCTTC.

In regard to this clonotype: The final CDR3 position lacks the conserved phenylalanine or tryptophan, pointing to a likely read error. The DNA is left out, because the CDR3 cannot be placed on it with certainty; the CDR3 is given as TCRdb lists it. The chain combines TRBV2 with TRBJ1-1. A total of 8 residues make up the CDR3, ends included. Germline V gene data show CDR1 as SNHLY and CDR2 as FYNNEI. This CDR3 reads CASSTGFS.

The chain links TRBV5-4 to TRBJ1-6, with D unresolved. Germline assignment: CDR1 SGHNT and CDR2 YYREEE (reference sequence). CDR3 length: 13 residues. V was shortened by 4 bases and J by 6 bases, with 8 bases between the two germline ends. The CDR3 nucleotides read TGTGCCAGCAGCACCGGGATTAATTCACCCCTCCACTTT. It yields the protein CASSTGINSPLHF.

The V call is TRBV13, the J call TRBJ2-5; tentative D call: TRBD2 (6 bases). The CDR3 sequence is 12 residues long. Germline assignment: CDR1 PRHDT and CDR2 FYEKMQ (reference sequence). V lost 5 bases, J lost 8 bases, and 12 bases lay in between. For the CDR3, the DNA is TGTGCCAGCAGCCGCGGGGAGTCAACCCAGTACTTC. It encodes CASSRGESTQYF.

This clonotype was recorded a few times. The V and J genes are TRBV20-1 and TRBJ2-7; D is unresolved. The CDR3 sequence is 14 residues long. Germline V gives CDR1 DFQATT, CDR2 SNEGSKA (reference sequence). V lost 5 bases to trimming and J lost 0 bases, with 14 bases between them. The CDR3 sequence is CSAPRPESSYEQYF. As DNA, the CDR3 is TGCAGTGCTCCACGTCCGGAGAGCTCCTACGAGCAGTACTTC.

The chain employs TRBV2 and TRBJ1-5; tentatively, D is TRBD1 (5 bases). With 8 bases removed from V and 11 bases from J, the gap between germline ends came to 19 bases. CDR1 and CDR2 (germline): SNHLY, FYNNEI. This CDR3 spans 13 amino acids. In DNA form, the CDR3 reads TGTGCCAGCGGGGGACTAGCTATCGGGACCCAGCATTTT. Its translation is CASGGLAIGTQHF.

V is TRBV7-8 and J is TRBJ1-6; no clear D. The CDR3 has 14 amino acids. V lost 1 base to trimming and J lost 10 bases, with 11 bases between them. Germline-derived CDR1 and CDR2 are SGHVS and FQNEAQ. The CDR3, as DNA: TGTGCCAGCAGCTTAGGGTGGGGAGACTCACCCCTCCACTTT. Its translation is CASSLGWGDSPLHF.

As regards this clonotype: This may stem from a read error, because a much larger clone lies one nucleotide away. The chain recombines TRBV12-3 or TRBV12-4 with TRBJ1-2, with 8 bases identical to TRBD1. This CDR3 has 13 amino acids. J lost 6 bases, V lost 6 bases, and 6 bases had no gene match. The CDR3 DNA follows: TGTGCCAGCAGGGGGTCAGGGGGCGATGGCTACACCTTC. Protein sequence: CASRGSGGDGYTF.

This clonotype was found a few times. The chain combines TRBV7-9 with TRBJ2-7; D gene ambiguous. CDR3 length equals 15 residues. Deletions cut 1 base from V and 2 bases from J, with 12 bases between. Germline V gene sequence: CDR1 SEHNR, CDR2 FQNEAQ (reference sequence). In DNA, the CDR3 is TGTGCCAGCAGCTTAGAGACGGGCCCTGCCTACGAGCAGTACTTC. Encoded protein: CASSLETGPAYEQYF.

The chain joins TRBV5-1 to TRBJ1-4, with TRBD1 identical over 11 bases. The germline CDR1 and CDR2 sequences are SGHRS and YFSETQ. The CDR3 extends over 15 amino acids. V lost 7 bases to trimming and J lost 8 bases; unmatched junction nucleotides: 10. The CDR3 DNA reads TGCGCCAGCCGTGCGTCGGACAGGGGGCGCGAAAAACTGTTTTTT. Encoded protein: CASRASDRGREKLFF.

This clonotype has only one observation. The chain couples TRBV25-1 to TRBJ2-7, with D possibly TRBD2 on 6 matching bases. V lost 4 bases and J lost 0, with 16 bases in between. Per the germline V gene, CDR1 is MGHDK and CDR2 is SYGVNS. The CDR3 runs to 16 residues. CDR3 in amino acids: CASSAPLPGVSYEQYF. DNA for the CDR3: TGTGCCAGCAGTGCTCCGTTGCCGGGGGTCTCCTACGAGCAGTACTTC.

V gene TRBV5-1 combines with J gene TRBJ1-1, with a possible D match to TRBD1 (6 bases). Deletions cut 6 bases from V and 1 base from J, with 7 bases between. This CDR3 is 12 amino acids long. Germline CDR1 reads SGHRS; CDR2 reads YFSETQ. The CDR3, as DNA: TGCGCCAGCAAACAGGGGAACACTGAAGCTTTCTTT. Translating it yields CASKQGNTEAFF. The full variable domain, in which reference TRBV5-1 and TRBJ1-1 provide the parts outside the CDR3, is KAGVTQTPRYLIKTRGQQVTLSCSPISGHRSVSWYQQTPGQGLQFLFEYFSETQRNKGNFPGRFSGRQFSNSRSEMNVSTLELGDSALYLCASKQGNTEAFFGQGTRLTVV.

This clonotype was counted many times. The rearrangement uses TRBV7-9 and TRBJ2-7, with D hard to call. Germline V gives CDR1 SEHNR, CDR2 FQNEAQ (reference sequence). This CDR3 is built from 13 residues. The V end was cut by 5 bases, the J end by 3 bases, with 11 bases between. The CDR3, as DNA: TGTGCCAGCAGCCGCACGGACGGCTACGAGCAGTACTTC. As protein: CASSRTDGYEQYF.

There are a few counts of this clonotype. This chain links TRBV5-1 with TRBJ2-7, with a weak D call TRBD1 (6 bases). Germline-derived CDR1 and CDR2 are SGHRS and YFSETQ. V gave up 5 bases and J gave up 2 bases, with 11 bases separating them. The CDR3 is 13 residues long. The CDR3 protein is CASRGDIAYEQYF. As DNA, the CDR3 is TGCGCCAGCAGGGGGGACATAGCCTACGAGCAGTACTTC.

This clonotype has only a few counts. V usage is TRBV5-1 and J usage is TRBJ2-7, with 9 bases matching TRBD1. Germline V CDR1 and CDR2: SGHRS, YFSETQ. Unmatched junction bases numbered 9, after V lost 4 bases and J lost 4 bases. The length of the CDR3 is 15 residues. CDR3 residues: CASSPDLQGAYEQYF. CDR3 DNA: TGCGCCAGCAGCCCTGACCTACAGGGGGCGTACGAGCAGTACTTC.

This clonotype was counted many times. This chain links TRBV29-1 with TRBJ2-7; a possible D gene is TRBD2 (7 bases). Trimming pared 6 bases from V and 2 bases from J, leaving 17 bases between. Germline V gene lookup returns CDR1 SQVTM and CDR2 ANQGSEA. CDR3 length: 14 amino acids. The CDR3 DNA reads as TGCAGCGTACGAAGGGGGGGAACAGCCTACGAGCAGTACTTC. Translating gives CSVRRGGTAYEQYF.

This clonotype was counted ten times or more. The chain has TRBV19 and TRBJ2-5, with D maybe TRBD2 (5 bases). Germline assignment: CDR1 LNHDA and CDR2 SQIVND (reference sequence). The CDR3 is 15 residues long. V was shortened by 0 bases and J by 5 bases, with 13 bases between the two germline ends. CDR3 DNA: TGTGCCAGTAGTATAGATGCGTGGAGGTTGGAGACCCAGTACTTC. Amino acids: CASSIDAWRLETQYF.